This T cell receptor beta chain originates from a study of OX40 agonist ivuxolimab in advanced cancers. The overall study: Hepatocellular carcinoma, melanoma, renal cell or head and neck cancer affected the dose-escalation patients.

Regarding this clone: The antigen is not known.

Whole-study findings and limits: Clonal expansion among partial responders at 0.1-3.0 mg/kg ranked near the lowest.

With autoimmune disease history or systemic immunosuppression, patients were excluded. Method: immunoSEQ multiplex PCR; TCRdb's copy keeps in-frame clones and lacks some. The profile shows over 50,000 clones, 82% of them singletons. The J segment lost 3 bases and the V segment lost 4 bases, leaving 6 bases of the junction unmatched. The germline V gene encodes CDR1 SGHTA and CDR2 FQGNSA. The CDR3 spans 15 residues. The sample was CD4+ or CD8+ T cells sorted from blood, taken in a trial of the OX40 agonist ivuxolimab. The sequence came from an adult with an advanced solid tumor such as melanoma, head and neck, liver or kidney cancer. The chain links TRBV7-2 to TRBJ2-7; 10 bases are a match to TRBD2. The CDR3 DNA follows: TGTGCCAGCAGCTCCCAGGGGACTAGCGTCTACGAGCAGTACTTC. Its protein is CASSSQGTSVYEQYF.